These 29 T cell receptor beta chains came from one sample sequenced in a study of blood T cell repertoires in COVID-19. TCRdb's copy holds only in-frame clones and misses some; the assay was immunoSEQ multiplex PCR. This table holds 90,000 to 100,000 clones, roughly 82% found once. Material for sequencing was peripheral blood. These receptors were collected from a man at least 80 years old with acute or convalescent COVID-19.

This clone was seen a handful of times. The rearrangement links TRBV30 to TRBJ1-2; unclear D gene. CDR3 length equals 11 residues. Germline loops: CDR1 GTSNPN, CDR2 SVGIG (reference sequence). Trimming took 7 bases from V and 8 from J, leaving 14 bases between them. The CDR3 is CASDFRKGYTF. The DNA of the CDR3 is TGTGCCTCTGATTTCAGGAAAGGCTACACCTTC.

CDR3 amino acids: CATSDDGQAFGGYTF. The CDR3 DNA sequence: TGTGCCACCAGTGATGACGGACAGGCTTTCGGGGGCTACACCTTC. The gene calls are TRBV24-1 and TRBJ1-2; 7 bases fit TRBD1. The V gene end was trimmed by 3 bases and the J gene end by 8 bases; junction bases not matched to a gene: 11. The CDR3 covers 15 residues. Germline CDR1 reads KGHDR; CDR2 reads SFDVKD.

This clone was counted once. V gene TRBV15 combines with J gene TRBJ1-1, with a possible D match to TRBD1 (6 bases). Germline CDR1 is LNHNV and CDR2 is YYDKDF (reference sequence). V shed 3 bases and J shed 5 bases, with 13 bases lying between them. The CDR3 is made up of 14 amino acids. The CDR3 loop reads CATSSPAGVTEAFF. CDR3 coding DNA: TGTGCCACCAGCAGCCCCGCAGGGGTTACTGAAGCTTTCTTT.

The sample holds one count of this clone. V and J are TRBV19 and TRBJ1-4; D uncertain. Trimming took 6 bases from V and 7 from J, leaving 9 bases between them. Looked up from germline, CDR1 is LNHDA and CDR2 is SQIVND (reference sequence). The CDR3 totals 12 residues. The CDR3 nucleotides are TGTGCCAGTAGGCGGCCCTCTGAAAAACTGTTTTTT. Translating it yields CASRRPSEKLFF.

The chain recombines TRBV5-1 with TRBJ2-7; 7 nucleotides align to TRBD1. CDR3 size: 16 residues. With V trimmed by 3 bases and J by 3 bases, 12 bases remained unmatched. Germline V gives CDR1 SGHRS, CDR2 YFSETQ. As DNA, the CDR3 is TGCGCCAGCAGCTCAGAACCGGGACAGATAGTCTACGAGCAGTACTTC. Its protein product is CASSSEPGQIVYEQYF.

The chain recombines TRBV5-6 with TRBJ2-7; 9 bases are shared with TRBD1. The V gene end was trimmed by 4 bases and the J gene end by 0 bases; junction bases not matched to a gene: 17. Germline V CDR1 and CDR2: SGHDT, YYEEEE. The CDR3 runs to 19 residues. The CDR3 sequence: CASSVSLQGALTPSYEQYF. CDR3 coding DNA: TGTGCCAGCAGCGTATCATTACAGGGGGCTCTAACCCCCTCCTACGAGCAGTACTTC. The whole variable domain, remainder taken from reference TRBV5-6 and TRBJ2-7, is DAGVTQSPTHLIKTRGQQVTLRCSPKSGHDTVSWYQQALGQGPQFIFQYYEEEERQRGNFPDRFSGHQFPNYSSELNVNALLLGDSALYLCASSVSLQGALTPSYEQYFGPGTRLTVT.

The chain recombines TRBV19 with TRBJ2-7; 8 bases map to TRBD1. CDR1 and CDR2 (germline): LNHDA, SQIVND (reference sequence). The ends lost 5 bases at V and 1 base at J; junction bases unmatched: 7. The CDR3 length is 15 residues. CDR3 nucleotides: TGTGCCAGTAGTTCATGGACAGGGAAGTCCTACGAGCAGTACTTC. Translating gives CASSSWTGKSYEQYF.

The chain employs TRBV28 and TRBJ1-2; TRBD1 matches at 12 bases. Germline CDR1 reads MDHEN; CDR2 reads SYDVKM. This CDR3 is 15 amino acids long. With 3 bases clipped from V and 3 bases from J, the junction kept 2 bases outside the gene matches. CDR3 region: CASSFGTGGDYGYTF. The CDR3 nucleotides are TGTGCCAGCAGTTTCGGGACAGGGGGCGACTATGGCTACACCTTC.

This clone has more than one count but fewer than ten. The chain links TRBV5-1 to TRBJ1-5; 7 bases match TRBD1. The V gene end was trimmed by 0 bases and the J gene end by 6 bases; junction bases not matched to a gene: 0. The CDR3 length is 13 residues. Germline-derived CDR1 and CDR2 are SGHRS and YFSETQ. Here the CDR3 DNA reads TGCGCCAGCAGCTTGGCAGGGGGTCAGCCCCAGCATTTT. This encodes CASSLAGGQPQHF.

This chain uses TRBV9 with TRBJ2-3, with TRBD2 matching over 8 bases. Germline V gene data show CDR1 as SGDLS and CDR2 as YYNGEE. With 3 bases clipped from V and 3 bases from J, the junction kept 6 bases outside the gene matches. This CDR3 contains 15 residues. The CDR3 nucleotides read TGTGCCAGCAGCGGCCGGACTAGCAGGACAGATACGCAGTATTTT. Translation: CASSGRTSRTDTQYF.

The V gene is TRBV5-1, the J gene TRBJ2-3, with no clear D. Trimming stripped 0 bases from V and 3 bases from J, with 14 bases between. CDR1 is SGHRS and CDR2 is YFSETQ in the germline V gene. The CDR3 has 16 amino acids. In nucleotides, the CDR3 is TGCGCCAGCAGCTTGGGAGACACCCTTAGGACAGATACGCAGTATTTT. Protein: CASSLGDTLRTDTQYF.

V gene TRBV6-4 combines with J gene TRBJ2-2; maybe TRBD2 (6 bases). V gave up 0 bases and J gave up 6 bases, with 11 bases separating them. The CDR3 length is 15 residues. From germline, CDR1 is MRHNA and CDR2 SNTAGT. The CDR3 reads CASSDSVGGPGELFF. CDR3 DNA: TGTGCCAGCAGTGACTCGGTCGGGGGTCCCGGGGAGCTGTTTTTT.

This sequence joins TRBV7-9 and TRBJ1-5, with D perhaps TRBD1 (5 bases). V gave up 2 bases and J gave up 6 bases, with 8 bases separating them. The CDR3 extends over 13 amino acids. CDR1 and CDR2 (germline): SEHNR, FQNEAQ (reference sequence). CDR3 DNA sequence: TGTGCCAGCAGCTTACAGGGTACTCAGCCCCAGCATTTT. Translation gives CASSLQGTQPQHF.

The V and J genes are TRBV19 and TRBJ1-6; TRBD1 matches at 8 bases. CDR1 and CDR2 (germline): LNHDA, SQIVND (reference sequence). The CDR3 has 17 residues. The V and J ends lost 0 bases and 9 bases, in that order; junction bases with no gene match: 10. CDR3 in DNA: TGTGCCAGTAGTATAGAAGGACAGGGCCATAGGTCTTCACCCCTCCACTTT. Translation: CASSIEGQGHRSSPLHF.

In nucleotides, the CDR3 is TGCGCCAGCAGCTCCCCGGGACAGATAAACGAGCAGTACTTC. Translated: CASSSPGQINEQYF. The chain couples TRBV5-1 to TRBJ2-7; 7 bases match TRBD1. Trimming removed 3 bases from V and 5 bases from J; junction bases left unmatched: 8. This CDR3 is 14 amino acids long. Germline loops: CDR1 SGHRS, CDR2 YFSETQ.

This chain uses TRBV4-3 with TRBJ2-3; TRBD1 is a possible D gene (5 bases). Trimming left V 4 bases short and J 1 base short, with 18 bases between. Germline CDR1 reads LGHNA; CDR2 reads YSLEER. The CDR3 runs 17 residues. The CDR3 DNA reads TGCGCCAGCAGCCGAGTAGTCGACTTAGGGGGCACAGATACGCAGTATTTT. Translated, it gives CASSRVVDLGGTDTQYF.

V gene TRBV6-5 combines with J gene TRBJ2-6; a possible D gene is TRBD2 (5 bases). The germline V gene has CDR1 MNHEY and CDR2 SVGAGI. Trimming shortened V by 0 bases and J by 2 bases, and 8 bases separated the two germline ends. The CDR3 sequence is 16 residues long. The CDR3 is CASSYSLGAGANVLTF. The CDR3, as DNA: TGTGCCAGCAGTTACTCACTCGGGGCTGGGGCCAACGTCCTGACTTTC.

The genes are TRBV11-3 and TRBJ2-1; D possibly corresponds to TRBD2 (6 bases). The CDR3 spans 14 residues. Trimming removed 4 bases from V and 8 bases from J, with 15 bases in between. Per the germline V gene, CDR1 is SGHNT and CDR2 is YENEEA. CDR3 amino acids: CASSSMGLTDEQFF. DNA of the CDR3: TGTGCCAGCAGCTCAATGGGACTGACGGATGAGCAGTTCTTC.

This clone showed up just a few times. This chain joins TRBV11-2 and TRBJ1-3; the match to TRBD1 covers 8 bases. Germline CDR1 is SGHAT and CDR2 is FQNNGV. The CDR3 is made up of 16 amino acids. J lost 0 bases, V lost 6 bases, and 7 bases had no gene match. For the CDR3, the DNA is TGTGCCAGCAGTTTGACAGGGGCCCGCTCTGGAAACACCATATATTTT. As protein: CASSLTGARSGNTIYF. The variable domain in full, with the rest retrieved from reference TRBV11-2 and TRBJ1-3, is EAGVAQSPRYKIIEKRQSVAFWCNPISGHATLYWYQQILGQGPKLLIQFQNNGVVDDSQLPKDRFSAERLKGVDSTLKIQPAKLEDSAVYLCASSLTGARSGNTIYFGEGSWLTVV.

This clone was seen just once. This sequence joins TRBV7-9 and TRBJ1-4; D gene ambiguous. Trimming left V 5 bases short and J 0 bases short, with 10 bases between. The CDR3 loop spans 15 amino acids. Germline V lookup: CDR1 SEHNR, CDR2 FQNEAQ (reference sequence). The CDR3 nucleotides are TGTGCCAGCAGCCCGGGTGACTCAACTAATGAAAAACTGTTTTTT. Translating gives CASSPGDSTNEKLFF.

This clone was picked up a small number of times. J is TRBJ1-2 and V is TRBV6-2 or TRBV6-3; 12 bases are shared with TRBD1. This CDR3 has 15 amino acids. The germline CDR1 and CDR2 sequences are MNHEY and SVGEGT. Unmatched junction bases numbered 2, after V lost 0 bases and J lost 6 bases. CDR3 sequence reads: CASSYSGQGADGYTF. As DNA, the CDR3 is TGTGCCAGCAGTTACTCGGGACAGGGGGCGGATGGCTACACCTTC.

The V gene is TRBV7-2, the J gene TRBJ1-6, with a possible D match to TRBD1 (5 bases). There are 17 residues in the CDR3. The V gene lost 0 bases and the J gene lost 5 bases, with 14 bases spanning the gap. Germline loops: CDR1 SGHTA, CDR2 FQGNSA. CDR3 region: CASSLAAGPPDNSPLHF. CDR3 DNA sequence: TGTGCCAGCAGCTTAGCTGCAGGGCCACCGGATAATTCACCCCTCCACTTT.

CDR3 bases: TGTGCCAGCAGCCCGGGGGGTAGCGGGAGTCAGCAGTTCTTC. Its translation is CASSPGGSGSQQFF. The rearrangement links TRBV11-3 to TRBJ2-1, with 9 positions matching TRBD2. Trimming took 5 bases from V and 11 from J; bases not matched to a gene: 10. Germline-derived CDR1 and CDR2 are SGHNT and YENEEA. The CDR3 runs 14 residues.

This chain uses TRBV18 with TRBJ2-2, with 8 bases identical to TRBD1. The germline CDR1 and CDR2 sequences are KGHSH and LQKENI. Trimming took 6 bases from V and 15 from J; bases not matched to a gene: 12. The CDR3 length is 13 residues. The CDR3 coding sequence is TGTGCCAGCTCTCCCGGGACAGGCCCGCCGATGTTTTTT. Its protein product is CASSPGTGPPMFF.

The V call is TRBV6-4, the J call TRBJ2-7, with D tentatively TRBD1 (6 bases). The CDR3 consists of 13 residues. The germline V and J ends were trimmed by 7 bases and 2 bases, with 12 bases remaining between them. Germline CDR1 MRHNA, CDR2 SNTAGT. The CDR3 is CASKGSGAYEQYF. In nucleotides, the CDR3 is TGTGCCAGCAAAGGTTCAGGGGCCTACGAGCAGTACTTC.

This rearrangement joins TRBV5-4 to TRBJ1-1; a weak D match, TRBD1 (6 bases). From germline, CDR1 is SGHNT and CDR2 YYREEE (reference sequence). The ends were cut back, 4 bases at V and 1 base at J, with 11 bases in the middle. This CDR3 region has 14 residues. CDR3 region: CASSRRTANTEAFF. Written as DNA, the CDR3 is TGTGCCAGCAGCCGGCGGACAGCGAACACTGAAGCTTTCTTT.

The rearrangement joins TRBV7-2 to TRBJ2-2, with TRBD1 matching 9 bases. The CDR3 has 16 amino acids. Germline CDR1 SGHTA, CDR2 FQGNSA. V shed 6 bases and J 5 bases; nucleotides not matched to a gene: 10. The CDR3 region is CASRKTGTGQTGELFF. For the CDR3, the DNA is TGTGCCAGCAGGAAAACCGGGACAGGGCAGACCGGGGAGCTGTTTTTT. Filled out from reference TRBV7-2 and TRBJ2-2, the complete variable domain reads GAGVSQSPSNKVTEKGKDVELRCDPISGHTALYWYRQSLGQGLEFLIYFQGNSAPDKSGLPSDRFSAERTGGSVSTLTIQRTQQEDSAVYLCASRKTGTGQTGELFFGEGSRLTVL.

V is TRBV7-2 and J is TRBJ1-2, with D tentatively TRBD1 (6 bases). The CDR3 loop spans 13 amino acids. The germline gives CDR1 SGHTA, CDR2 FQGNSA. V dropped 3 bases and J dropped 8 bases, with 13 bases sitting between them. This CDR3 is CASSFSPDRGYTF. DNA for the CDR3: TGTGCCAGCAGCTTCTCACCCGACAGGGGCTACACCTTC.

The V call is TRBV5-6, the J call TRBJ1-1, with a possible D match to TRBD1 (6 bases). This CDR3 has 16 amino acids. The V end was cut by 4 bases, the J end by 0 bases, with 16 bases between. Per the germline V gene, CDR1 is SGHDT and CDR2 is YYEEEE. The CDR3 nucleotides read TGTGCCAGCAGCACCTTGGGGGGGGCGGTGAACACTGAAGCTTTCTTT. Encoded protein: CASSTLGGAVNTEAFF.